The 26 T cell receptor beta chains below come from one sample, sequenced in a study of blood T cell repertoires in COVID-19 (TCRdb year 2020). Library preparation employed the immunoSEQ multiplex PCR assay. Sourced from immuneACCESS, this table was stored by TCRdb with only in-frame sequences that have V and J called. A share of the clones is absent; for the studies checked, an unresolved V gene accounts for under half, and the remainder has no known explanation. Across this sample there are tens of thousands of clones, with 85% to 95% seen only once. The biggest ten clones account for around 9.7% of the sample. The specimen sequenced was peripheral blood. These receptors were obtained from an elderly woman with acute or convalescent COVID-19.

This clone occurred once. The V and J genes are TRBV6-5 and TRBJ2-1; possibly TRBD2 for D (6 bases). Germline V gene lookup returns CDR1 MNHEY and CDR2 SVGAGI. CDR3 length: 15 residues. Trimming took 8 bases from V and 0 from J, leaving 14 bases between them. The DNA for the CDR3 is TGTGCCAGCCTTAATGGCGGGAACTCCTACAATGAGCAGTTCTTC. As protein: CASLNGGNSYNEQFF.

The rearrangement links TRBV7-2 to TRBJ2-3; no reliable D call. Germline V gene lookup returns CDR1 SGHTA and CDR2 FQGNSA. This CDR3 comprises 16 residues. V lost 0 bases, J lost 0 bases, and 10 bases lay in between. The CDR3 DNA reads as TGTGCCAGCAGCTTAGCAAGCGTACAAAGCACAGATACGCAGTATTTT. It is translated as CASSLASVQSTDTQYF.

V and J are TRBV6-4 and TRBJ2-1; TRBD2 might be the D (5 bases). Germline-derived CDR1 and CDR2 are MRHNA and SNTAGT. Trimming left V 3 bases short and J 12 bases short, with 18 bases between. The CDR3 consists of 14 residues. The DNA for the CDR3 is TGTGCCAGCAGTGAAAGCTACAGCCCGGGGAGGCAGTTCTTC. It specifies CASSESYSPGRQFF.

The V call is TRBV21-1, the J call TRBJ1-2; TRBD1 was called by the table and not checked on the DNA. TRBV21-1 constitutes a pseudogene. This CDR3 region has 16 residues. The CDR3 spells CASSKGSDDSLYGYTF. CDR3 coding DNA: TGTGCCAGCAGCAAAGGAAGTGACGACAGTCTTTATGGCTACACCTTC.

V is TRBV19 and J is TRBJ1-6; 8 nucleotides match TRBD1. Germline trimming cut 5 bases from V and 3 bases from J; bases unmatched to any gene: 3. Germline V gene lookup returns CDR1 LNHDA and CDR2 SQIVND (reference sequence). CDR3 length: 15 amino acids. The CDR3 DNA reads as TGTGCCAGTAGTCCCGGACAGGGCTATAATTCACCCCTCCACTTT. This gives the protein CASSPGQGYNSPLHF.

In regard to this clone: The sample carries other DNA sequences with the same CDR3. The gene calls are TRBV5-1 and TRBJ2-1, with 8 bases aligning to TRBD2. This CDR3 contains 15 residues. Per germline, CDR1 SGHRS and CDR2 YFSETQ. V lost 1 base, J lost 0 bases, and 0 bases stayed unmatched. In DNA, the CDR3 is TGCGCCAGCAGCTTGAGCGGGAGCTCCTACAATGAGCAGTTCTTC. Its protein product is CASSLSGSSYNEQFF.

V is TRBV5-6 and J is TRBJ1-5, with TRBD1 identical over 7 bases. CDR1 and CDR2 (germline): SGHDT, YYEEEE. The CDR3 spans 14 residues. Trimming took 3 bases from V and 9 from J; bases not matched to a gene: 9. CDR3 sequence: CASSYRGGIGPQHF. Here the CDR3 DNA reads TGTGCCAGCAGCTACAGGGGCGGAATAGGGCCCCAGCATTTT.

The chain uses TRBV18 and TRBJ1-5; weak D call: TRBD1 (5 bases). V was trimmed by 4 bases and J by 4 bases, leaving 8 bases between them. The CDR3 has 13 residues. Germline CDR1 reads KGHSH; CDR2 reads LQKENI. The CDR3 protein is CASSRGENQPQHF. CDR3 coding DNA: TGTGCCAGCTCACGGGGGGAGAATCAGCCCCAGCATTTT.

The V call is TRBV21-1, the J call TRBJ2-2; the tabulated D call, TRBD1, remains unverified against the DNA. TRBV21-1 is marked as a pseudogene. There are 16 residues in the CDR3. CDR3 residues: CASSKYVQGDTGELFF. CDR3 nucleotides: TGTGCCAGCAGCAAATACGTCCAGGGGGACACCGGGGAGCTGTTTTTT.

This clone was detected once. The V and J genes are TRBV11-3 and TRBJ2-5; 10 bases are a match to TRBD1. The CDR3 sequence is 15 residues long. The germline V gene has CDR1 SGHNT and CDR2 YENEEA. V shed 5 bases, J shed 5 bases, and the junction held 8 bases outside the gene matches. This chain's CDR3 is CASSPRTGGRETQYF. For the CDR3, the DNA is TGTGCCAGCAGCCCCCGGACAGGGGGTAGGGAGACCCAGTACTTC. The complete variable domain, with remaining parts taken from reference TRBV11-3 and TRBJ2-5, reads EAGVVQSPRYKIIEKKQPVAFWCNPISGHNTLYWYLQNLGQGPELLIRYENEEAVDDSQLPKDRFSAERLKGVDSTLKIQPAELGDSAVYLCASSPRTGGRETQYFGPGTRLLVL.

This clone was seen once. The CDR3 DNA is TGTGCCAGCTCACCAAAAGGACTAGCGGGAGGAACAGATACGCAGTATTTT. Protein sequence: CASSPKGLAGGTDTQYF. The chain links TRBV18 to TRBJ2-3; 14 nucleotides agree with TRBD2. With V trimmed by 2 bases and J by 3 bases, 4 bases remained unmatched. The CDR3 covers 17 residues. From germline, CDR1 is KGHSH and CDR2 LQKENI.

The chain links TRBV6-5 to TRBJ1-1; no reliable D call. V lost 0 bases to trimming and J lost 1 base, with 9 bases between them. Looked up from germline, CDR1 is MNHEY and CDR2 is SVGAGI. The CDR3 covers 15 residues. The CDR3 loop is CASSYSQVQNTEAFF. For the CDR3, the DNA is TGTGCCAGCAGTTACTCCCAGGTACAGAACACTGAAGCTTTCTTT.

The CDR3 nucleotides read TGTGCCAGCAGCTCAGGCCCTACCTACGAGCAGTACTTC. Protein product: CASSSGPTYEQYF. The gene calls are TRBV2 and TRBJ2-7; D not certain. The V gene lost 6 bases and the J gene lost 2 bases, with 11 bases spanning the gap. Per the germline V gene, CDR1 is SNHLY and CDR2 is FYNNEI. The CDR3 is 13 residues long.

This sequence joins TRBV5-6 and TRBJ2-7; D unclear. The length of the CDR3 is 11 residues. Trimming pared 0 bases from V and 6 bases from J, leaving 4 bases between. Germline CDR1 and CDR2: SGHDT and YYEEEE. CDR3 in amino acids: CASSLDSEQYF. The DNA for the CDR3 is TGTGCCAGCAGCTTGGACAGCGAGCAGTACTTC.

This clone occurred a few times. The chain carries TRBV20-1 and TRBJ2-7; 9 bases map to TRBD2. After removal of 3 bases from V and 5 bases from J, the junction contained 8 bases not matched to a gene. The CDR3 extends over 14 amino acids. Germline CDR1 reads DFQATT; CDR2 reads SNEGSKA (reference sequence). CDR3 amino acids: CSASASGAANEQYF. The CDR3 DNA reads TGCAGTGCTAGTGCTAGCGGGGCTGCCAACGAGCAGTACTTC.

The rearrangement joins TRBV30 to TRBJ2-3, with D unclear. Per the germline V gene, CDR1 is GTSNPN and CDR2 is SVGIG (reference sequence). This CDR3 is built from 14 residues. V lost 0 bases to trimming and J lost 2 bases, with 9 bases between them. The CDR3 region is CAWSVSISTDTQYF. The CDR3 DNA reads as TGTGCCTGGAGTGTATCCATTTCCACAGATACGCAGTATTTT.

V usage is TRBV5-1 and J usage is TRBJ1-1; D might be TRBD1 (5 bases). The CDR3 runs 14 residues. Germline V CDR1 and CDR2: SGHRS, YFSETQ. Trimming shortened V by 4 bases and J by 4 bases, and 14 bases separated the two germline ends. The CDR3 sequence: CASSPREGGTEAFF. The DNA of the CDR3 is TGCGCCAGCAGCCCCAGGGAGGGAGGCACTGAAGCTTTCTTT.

The V gene is TRBV5-1, the J gene TRBJ2-7, with D perhaps matching TRBD2 (7 bases). The CDR3 is 16 residues long. Trimming left V 0 bases short and J 2 bases short, with 15 bases between. The germline CDR1 and CDR2 sequences are SGHRS and YFSETQ. CDR3 in DNA: TGCGCCAGCAGCTTGGACCCAGGAGGGGGGGCCTACGAGCAGTACTTC. It is translated as CASSLDPGGGAYEQYF. Combining the CDR3 with reference TRBV5-1 and TRBJ2-7 gives the whole variable domain KAGVTQTPRYLIKTRGQQVTLSCSPISGHRSVSWYQQTPGQGLQFLFEYFSETQRNKGNFPGRFSGRQFSNSRSEMNVSTLELGDSALYLCASSLDPGGGAYEQYFGPGTRLTVT.

The chain recombines TRBV4-3 with TRBJ2-1; 8 nucleotides align to TRBD1. With V trimmed by 3 bases and J by 10 bases, 8 bases remained unmatched. This CDR3 is built from 14 residues. Germline assignment: CDR1 LGHNA and CDR2 YSLEER. In DNA form, the CDR3 reads TGCGCCAGCAGCCAGGGGGGCACAGGGGGAGAGCAGTTCTTC. Its protein is CASSQGGTGGEQFF.

The V gene is TRBV10-3, the J gene TRBJ1-2; TRBD1 matches 8 bases. CDR1 ENHRY and CDR2 SYGVKD come from the germline V gene. Losses at the gene ends were 4 bases for V and 4 bases for J; bases not matched to a gene: 5. The CDR3 is 14 amino acids. The DNA of the CDR3 is TGTGCCATCAGTGGGACAGGGAGTTCCTATGGCTACACCTTC. It specifies CAISGTGSSYGYTF.

The gene calls are TRBV4-3 and TRBJ2-2; 7 positions agree with TRBD1. CDR1 LGHNA and CDR2 YSLEER come from the germline V gene. V was clipped by 3 bases and J by 2 bases; unmatched bases: 9. The CDR3 is 17 amino acids. CDR3 coding DNA: TGCGCCAGCAGCCAGGGGATGAGGGGGCGCAACACCGGGGAGCTGTTTTTT. Protein product: CASSQGMRGRNTGELFF.

The chain combines TRBV5-4 with TRBJ1-2; no reliable D call. The CDR3 totals 15 residues. V lost 1 base and J lost 1, with 11 bases in between. Germline CDR1 reads SGHNT; CDR2 reads YYREEE (reference sequence). CDR3 DNA: TGTGCCAGCAGCTTGCGGAGGTCCTATAACTATGGCTACACCTTC. Translation: CASSLRRSYNYGYTF.

The V call is TRBV10-3, the J call TRBJ2-3; D possibly corresponds to TRBD2 (6 bases). V lost 6 bases and J 4 bases, leaving 14 bases between the germline ends. The CDR3 has 14 residues. Germline loops: CDR1 ENHRY, CDR2 SYGVKD. CDR3 protein: CAISGGTLSDTQYF. The CDR3, as DNA: TGTGCCATCAGCGGAGGGACCTTGTCAGATACGCAGTATTTT.

The V call is TRBV28, the J call TRBJ2-5; 16 nucleotides agree with TRBD2. Germline CDR1 MDHEN, CDR2 SYDVKM. Germline trimming cut 4 bases from V and 5 bases from J; bases unmatched to any gene: 4. This CDR3 has 16 residues. In DNA, the CDR3 is TGTGCCAGCAGTTCCGGGACTAGCGGGAGGGGCGAGACCCAGTACTTC. Translating gives CASSSGTSGRGETQYF.

In this sample, this clone is medium-sized (0.01 to 0.1%). The rearrangement joins TRBV5-6 to TRBJ2-1, with D perhaps TRBD2 (6 bases). Germline assignment: CDR1 SGHDT and CDR2 YYEEEE. The CDR3 length is 17 residues. V gave up 6 bases and J gave up 5 bases, with 24 bases separating them. The CDR3 spells CASTHDYGALADNEQFF. The DNA for the CDR3 is TGTGCCAGCACCCACGACTATGGGGCCTTAGCGGACAATGAGCAGTTCTTC.

The chain employs TRBV7-2 and TRBJ2-2, with 7 bases that match TRBD2. V lost 4 bases, J lost 6 bases, and 2 bases stayed unmatched. The germline V gene has CDR1 SGHTA and CDR2 FQGNSA. The CDR3 loop spans 13 amino acids. The CDR3 is CASSSLAAGELFF. CDR3 coding DNA: TGTGCCAGCAGCTCTCTAGCGGCCGGGGAGCTGTTTTTT. Full variable domain (rest looked up from reference TRBV7-2 and TRBJ2-2): GAGVSQSPSNKVTEKGKDVELRCDPISGHTALYWYRQSLGQGLEFLIYFQGNSAPDKSGLPSDRFSAERTGGSVSTLTIQRTQQEDSAVYLCASSSLAAGELFFGEGSRLTVL.